What follows describes a single TCR beta chain. Antigen: not known. Clones were read by immunoSEQ multiplex PCR, and TCRdb kept only the in-frame ones, dropping some. This table holds over 100,000 clones, roughly 92% found once. This entry comes from a study of graft-versus-host responses after intestinal transplantation. The ends were cut back, 2 bases at V and 3 bases at J, with 16 bases in the middle. CDR1 and CDR2 from the germline V gene are KGHSH and LQKENI. The CDR3 loop spans 16 amino acids. This TCR derives from a human donor who was the organ donor for an intestinal transplant. The sequencing here drew on unstimulated CD4+ T cells sorted from spleen or lymph node cells, taken before transplant. The chain links TRBV18 to TRBJ1-1; tentatively, D is TRBD1 (6 bases). CDR3 DNA: TGTGCCAGCTCACCAAGCCATACAGGGTTGGACACTGAAGCTTTCTTT. Amino acid sequence: CASSPSHTGLDTEAFF.